What follows are 19 T cell receptor beta chains derived from one specimen sequenced in a study of T cells in localized non-small cell lung cancer. The method was immunoSEQ multiplex PCR; TCRdb's version includes in-frame clones alone and lacks a portion of them. The table records about 40,000 clones, around 85% of them present only once. The sample consisted of peripheral blood, taken before any cancer treatment. The receptors shown here come from a man aged 35 to 70 with stage I lung adenocarcinoma.

This chain joins TRBV28 and TRBJ1-6, with unresolved D. Germline-derived CDR1 and CDR2 are MDHEN and SYDVKM. Trimming shortened V by 2 bases and J by 8 bases, and 4 bases separated the two germline ends. This CDR3 is built from 12 residues. In DNA form, the CDR3 reads TGTGCCAGCAGTTTAAATCATTCACCCCTCCACTTT. Translating gives CASSLNHSPLHF.

The rearrangement joins TRBV29-1 to TRBJ1-2, with 9 bases lining up with TRBD1. The CDR3 consists of 12 residues. The J segment lost 5 bases and the V segment lost 5 bases, leaving 3 bases of the junction unmatched. CDR1 and CDR2 from the germline V gene are SQVTM and ANQGSEA. The CDR3, as DNA: TGCAGCGTTCCCGGGACAGGGTATGGCTACACCTTC. Its translation is CSVPGTGYGYTF.

The V gene is TRBV18, the J gene TRBJ2-7, with 7 bases that match TRBD1. V lost 2 bases to trimming and J lost 3 bases; unmatched junction nucleotides: 4. The CDR3 has 14 residues. Germline CDR1 is KGHSH and CDR2 is LQKENI. CDR3 DNA: TGTGCCAGCTCACCAACAGGGGTGATCTACGAGCAGTACTTC. Amino acid sequence: CASSPTGVIYEQYF.

This chain connects TRBV5-5 to TRBJ2-2, with 13 bases aligning to TRBD2. This CDR3 is 14 amino acids long. Germline V CDR1 and CDR2: SGHKS, YYEKEE (reference sequence). With V trimmed by 3 bases and J by 9 bases, 2 bases remained unmatched. CDR3 loop: CASSWGLAGRELFF. The CDR3 coding sequence is TGTGCCAGCAGCTGGGGACTAGCGGGAAGGGAGCTGTTTTTT.

The chain has TRBV25-1 and TRBJ1-1; 7 bases fit TRBD1. CDR1 is MGHDK, CDR2 SYGVNS, per germline. After removal of 1 base from V and 1 base from J, the junction contained 9 bases not matched to a gene. The CDR3 sequence is 17 residues long. The DNA for the CDR3 is TGTGCCAGCAGTGAATCGGGAACAGGGGAGAGGAACACTGAAGCTTTCTTT. Translation: CASSESGTGERNTEAFF.

CDR3 bases: TGTGCCAGCAGTTTATCGGGACGGAGCCTCTACGAGCAGTACTTC. Its translation: CASSLSGRSLYEQYF. This sequence joins TRBV27 and TRBJ2-7; tentatively, D is TRBD1 or TRBD2 (5 bases each). V was clipped by 0 bases and J by 3 bases, with 12 bases between them. Germline CDR1 reads MNHEY; CDR2 reads SMNVEV (reference sequence). This CDR3 region has 15 residues.

The J gene is TRBJ1-1, the V gene TRBV28, with unresolved D. The germline V gene has CDR1 MDHEN and CDR2 SYDVKM. V lost 2 bases and J lost 0, with 7 bases in between. This CDR3 region has 14 residues. The CDR3 region is CASSLTAMNTEAFF. As DNA, the CDR3 is TGTGCCAGCAGTTTAACAGCCATGAACACTGAAGCTTTCTTT.

This chain connects TRBV5-1 to TRBJ1-4; the D gene is possibly TRBD1 (6 bases). With 1 base removed from V and 7 bases from J, the gap between germline ends came to 14 bases. The germline V gene has CDR1 SGHRS and CDR2 YFSETQ. This CDR3 spans 15 amino acids. CDR3 amino acids: CASSLQGQKGEKLFF. The CDR3 DNA is TGCGCCAGCAGCTTGCAGGGGCAGAAAGGTGAAAAACTGTTTTTT.

The genes are TRBV12-5 and TRBJ2-1; TRBD2 matches at 10 bases. This CDR3 has 16 residues. Germline V gene data show CDR1 as LGHNT and CDR2 as FRNRAP. V lost 1 base and J lost 8; bases outside the gene matches: 8. The CDR3 spells CASGLGTSGHQDEQFF. CDR3 DNA sequence: TGTGCTAGTGGTTTGGGGACTAGCGGACACCAAGATGAGCAGTTCTTC.

CDR3 sequence (DNA): TGTGCCATCAGTGAGGGGGGGAGCGGGGAGATTCTTGATACGCAGTATTTT. Protein: CAISEGGSGEILDTQYF. The chain couples TRBV10-3 to TRBJ2-3; 7 bases line up with TRBD2. The V and J ends lost 2 bases and 6 bases, in that order; junction bases with no gene match: 14. CDR3 length: 17 residues. Germline V gene data show CDR1 as ENHRY and CDR2 as SYGVKD.

This rearrangement joins TRBV25-1 to TRBJ2-1, with D unclear. Germline V gives CDR1 MGHDK, CDR2 SYGVNS. CDR3 length equals 12 residues. The V end lost 10 bases, the J end lost 4 bases, and 11 bases lay between the germline ends. For the CDR3, the DNA is TGTGCCACCACCCAGACGTACAATGAGCAGTTCTTC. Translation gives CATTQTYNEQFF.

The chain uses TRBV7-2 and TRBJ2-7; no clear D gene. The CDR3 is made up of 15 amino acids. The germline gives CDR1 SGHTA, CDR2 FQGNSA. V lost 1 base and J lost 1, with 11 bases in between. In DNA, the CDR3 is TGTGCCAGCAGCTTAGAGGGCAGTTTTTCCTACGAGCAGTACTTC. It codes for CASSLEGSFSYEQYF.

J is TRBJ2-5 and V is TRBV9; a weak D match, TRBD1 (5 bases). There are 14 residues in the CDR3. Trimming removed 0 bases from V and 1 base from J, with 7 bases in between. Germline CDR1 SGDLS, CDR2 YYNGEE. The chain's CDR3 is CASSVEGIQETQYF. The CDR3 coding sequence is TGTGCCAGCAGCGTAGAGGGGATCCAAGAGACCCAGTACTTC.

The V and J genes are TRBV27 and TRBJ2-3; D is undetermined. CDR1 is MNHEY and CDR2 is SMNVEV in the germline V gene (reference sequence). Trimming shortened V by 2 bases and J by 6 bases, and 12 bases separated the two germline ends. The CDR3 consists of 14 residues. In DNA form, the CDR3 reads TGTGCCAGCAGTTTAACGTGGGGTGGGGATACGCAGTATTTT. Translation: CASSLTWGGDTQYF.

The chain combines TRBV5-1 with TRBJ2-5, with 12 bases identical to TRBD2. The CDR3 is made up of 16 amino acids. Germline CDR1 and CDR2: SGHRS and YFSETQ. J gave up 5 bases and V 0 bases, and 5 bases lay outside the gene matches. The CDR3 loop reads CASSLGLAGEWETQYF. The CDR3 bases are TGCGCCAGCAGCTTGGGACTAGCGGGAGAATGGGAGACCCAGTACTTC. Looking up the rest from reference TRBV5-1 and TRBJ2-5 gives the full variable domain: KAGVTQTPRYLIKTRGQQVTLSCSPISGHRSVSWYQQTPGQGLQFLFEYFSETQRNKGNFPGRFSGRQFSNSRSEMNVSTLELGDSALYLCASSLGLAGEWETQYFGPGTRLLVL.

The gene calls are TRBV5-1 and TRBJ1-1, with a tentative D call TRBD1 (5 bases). V was trimmed by 4 bases and J by 4 bases, leaving 11 bases between them. This CDR3 contains 13 residues. The germline gives CDR1 SGHRS, CDR2 YFSETQ. The CDR3 DNA reads as TGCGCCAGCAGCCGGGGCTGGGGCACTGAAGCTTTCTTT. Translation gives CASSRGWGTEAFF.

This clone was seen just once. The chain links TRBV19 to TRBJ2-1; tentative D call: TRBD2 (7 bases). Trimming pared 4 bases from V and 7 bases from J, leaving 20 bases between. The CDR3 is made up of 16 amino acids. From germline, CDR1 is LNHDA and CDR2 SQIVND (reference sequence). The CDR3 loop reads CASSTLAAGAGNEQFF. The CDR3 region has the DNA TGTGCCAGTAGTACCTTAGCGGCGGGGGCTGGAAATGAGCAGTTCTTC.

The chain combines TRBV7-3 with TRBJ1-5, with no clear D. V lost 2 bases and J 0 bases, leaving 8 bases between the germline ends. CDR3 length: 15 residues. Germline V gene data show CDR1 as SGHTA and CDR2 as FQGTGA. The CDR3 loop reads CASSLDGTSNQPQHF. CDR3 in DNA: TGTGCCAGCAGCTTAGACGGCACTAGCAATCAGCCCCAGCATTTT.

J is TRBJ1-2 and V is TRBV27; D is possibly TRBD1 (6 bases). The CDR3 is made up of 14 amino acids. Deletions cut 7 bases from V and 6 bases from J, with 18 bases between. CDR1 is MNHEY and CDR2 is SMNVEV in the germline V gene (reference sequence). CDR3 in DNA: TGTGCCAGCACCCCTTATGGGGGGGGCGATGGCTACACCTTC. This codes for CASTPYGGGDGYTF.